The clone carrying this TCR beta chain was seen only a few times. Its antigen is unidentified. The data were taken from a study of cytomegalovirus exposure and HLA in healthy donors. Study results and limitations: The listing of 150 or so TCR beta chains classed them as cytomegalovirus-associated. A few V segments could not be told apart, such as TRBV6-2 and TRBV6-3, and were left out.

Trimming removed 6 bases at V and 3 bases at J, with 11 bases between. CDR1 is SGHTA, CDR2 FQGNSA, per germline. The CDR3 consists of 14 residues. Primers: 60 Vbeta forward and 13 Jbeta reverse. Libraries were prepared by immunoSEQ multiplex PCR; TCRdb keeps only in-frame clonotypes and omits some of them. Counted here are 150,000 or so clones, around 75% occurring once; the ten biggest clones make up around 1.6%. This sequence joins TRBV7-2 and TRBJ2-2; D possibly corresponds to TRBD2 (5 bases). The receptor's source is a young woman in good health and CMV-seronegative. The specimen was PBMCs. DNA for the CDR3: TGTGCCAGCAGGGAGGACGGGTACACCGGGGAGCTGTTTTTT. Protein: CASREDGYTGELFF. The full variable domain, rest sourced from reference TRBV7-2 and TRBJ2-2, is GAGVSQSPSNKVTEKGKDVELRCDPISGHTALYWYRQSLGQGLEFLIYFQGNSAPDKSGLPSDRFSAERTGGSVSTLTIQRTQQEDSAVYLCASREDGYTGELFFGEGSRLTVL.